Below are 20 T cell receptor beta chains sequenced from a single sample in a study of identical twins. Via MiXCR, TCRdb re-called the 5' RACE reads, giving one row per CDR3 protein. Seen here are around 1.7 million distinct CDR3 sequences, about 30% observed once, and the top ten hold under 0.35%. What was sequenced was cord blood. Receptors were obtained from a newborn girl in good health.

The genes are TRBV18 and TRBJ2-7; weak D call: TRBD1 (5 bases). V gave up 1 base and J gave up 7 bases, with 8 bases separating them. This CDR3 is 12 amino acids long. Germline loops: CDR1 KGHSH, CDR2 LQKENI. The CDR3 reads CASSPQGLEQYF. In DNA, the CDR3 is TGTGCCAGCTCACCACAGGGGTTAGAGCAGTACTTC.

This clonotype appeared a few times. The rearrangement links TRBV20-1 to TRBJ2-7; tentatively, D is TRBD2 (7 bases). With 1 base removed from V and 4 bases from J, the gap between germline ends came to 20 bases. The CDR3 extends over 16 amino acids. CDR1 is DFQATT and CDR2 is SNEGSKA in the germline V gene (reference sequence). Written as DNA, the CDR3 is TGCAGTGCTAGAGCCTACGGGGGGCCGAGGGTTTACGAGCAGTACTTC. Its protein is CSARAYGGPRVYEQYF.

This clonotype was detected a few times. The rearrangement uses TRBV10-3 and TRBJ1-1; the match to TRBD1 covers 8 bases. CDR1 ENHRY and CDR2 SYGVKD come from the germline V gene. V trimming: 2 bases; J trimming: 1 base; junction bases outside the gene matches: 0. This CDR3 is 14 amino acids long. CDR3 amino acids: CAISEGTGNTEAFF. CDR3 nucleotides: TGTGCCATCAGTGAGGGGACAGGGAACACTGAAGCTTTCTTT.

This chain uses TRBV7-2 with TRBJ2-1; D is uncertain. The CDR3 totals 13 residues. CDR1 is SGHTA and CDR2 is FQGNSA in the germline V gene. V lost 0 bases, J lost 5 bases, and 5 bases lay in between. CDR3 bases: TGTGCCAGCAGCTTAGCGCGGAACAATGAGCAGTTCTTC. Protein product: CASSLARNNEQFF.

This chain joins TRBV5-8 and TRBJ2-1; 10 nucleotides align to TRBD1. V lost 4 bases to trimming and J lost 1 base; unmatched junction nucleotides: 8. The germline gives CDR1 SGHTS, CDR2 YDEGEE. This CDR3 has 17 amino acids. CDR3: CASSPGTGVISYNEQFF. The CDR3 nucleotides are TGTGCCAGCAGCCCTGGGACAGGGGTTATTTCCTACAATGAGCAGTTCTTC. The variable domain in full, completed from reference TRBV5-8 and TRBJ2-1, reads EAGVTQSPTHLIKTRGQQATLRCSPISGHTSVYWYQQALGLGLQFLLWYDEGEERNRGNFPPRFSGRQFPNYSSELNVNALELEDSALYLCASSPGTGVISYNEQFFGPGTRLTVL.

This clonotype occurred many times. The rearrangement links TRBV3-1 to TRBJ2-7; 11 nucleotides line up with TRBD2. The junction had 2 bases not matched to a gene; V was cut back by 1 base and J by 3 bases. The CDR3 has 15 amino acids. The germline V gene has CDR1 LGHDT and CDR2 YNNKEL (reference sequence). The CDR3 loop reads CASSQGGTSGYEQYF. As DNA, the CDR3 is TGTGCCAGCAGCCAAGGAGGGACTAGCGGCTACGAGCAGTACTTC.

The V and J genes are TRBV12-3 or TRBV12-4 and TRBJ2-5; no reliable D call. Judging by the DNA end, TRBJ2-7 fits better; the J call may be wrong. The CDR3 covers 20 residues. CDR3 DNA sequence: TGTGCCAGCAGTTTAGCGCTAAGAGATGGATTTGGTTGGACGTCGAGCGAGCAGTACTTC. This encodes CASSLALRDGFGWTSSEQYF.

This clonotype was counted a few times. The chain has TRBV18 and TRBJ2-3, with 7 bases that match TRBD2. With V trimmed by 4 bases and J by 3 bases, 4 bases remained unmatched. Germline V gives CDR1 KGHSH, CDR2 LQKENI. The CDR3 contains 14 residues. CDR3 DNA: TGTGCCAGCTCACGGGACTACCAAACAGATACGCAGTATTTT. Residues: CASSRDYQTDTQYF.

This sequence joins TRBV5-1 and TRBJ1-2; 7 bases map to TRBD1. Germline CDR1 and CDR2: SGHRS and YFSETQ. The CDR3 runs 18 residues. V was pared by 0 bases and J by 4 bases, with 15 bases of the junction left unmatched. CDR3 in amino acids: CASSLAPDREGAVYGYTF. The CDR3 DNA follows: TGCGCCAGCAGCTTGGCACCCGACAGGGAGGGGGCTGTCTATGGCTACACCTTC. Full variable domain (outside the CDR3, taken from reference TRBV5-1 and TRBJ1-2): KAGVTQTPRYLIKTRGQQVTLSCSPISGHRSVSWYQQTPGQGLQFLFEYFSETQRNKGNFPGRFSGRQFSNSRSEMNVSTLELGDSALYLCASSLAPDREGAVYGYTFGSGTRLTVV.

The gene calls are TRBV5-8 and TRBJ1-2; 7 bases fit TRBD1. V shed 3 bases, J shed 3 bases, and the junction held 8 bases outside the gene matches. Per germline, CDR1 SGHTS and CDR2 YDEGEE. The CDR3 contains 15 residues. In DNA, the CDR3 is TGTGCCAGCAGCTCCCCGACAGGGATGGACTATGGCTACACCTTC. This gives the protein CASSSPTGMDYGYTF. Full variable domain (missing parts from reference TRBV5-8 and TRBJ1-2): EAGVTQSPTHLIKTRGQQATLRCSPISGHTSVYWYQQALGLGLQFLLWYDEGEERNRGNFPPRFSGRQFPNYSSELNVNALELEDSALYLCASSSPTGMDYGYTFGSGTRLTVV.

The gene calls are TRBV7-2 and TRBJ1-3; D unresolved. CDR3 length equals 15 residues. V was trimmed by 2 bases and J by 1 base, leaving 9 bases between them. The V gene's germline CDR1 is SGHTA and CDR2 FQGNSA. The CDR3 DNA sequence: TGTGCCAGCAGCTTAAACGCGGGGTCTGGAAACACCATATATTTT. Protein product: CASSLNAGSGNTIYF.

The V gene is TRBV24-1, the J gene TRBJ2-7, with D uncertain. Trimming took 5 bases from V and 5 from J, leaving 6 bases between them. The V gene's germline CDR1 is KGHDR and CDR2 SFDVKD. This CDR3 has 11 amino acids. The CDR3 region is CATSGQHEQYF. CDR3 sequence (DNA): TGTGCCACCAGTGGTCAACACGAGCAGTACTTC.

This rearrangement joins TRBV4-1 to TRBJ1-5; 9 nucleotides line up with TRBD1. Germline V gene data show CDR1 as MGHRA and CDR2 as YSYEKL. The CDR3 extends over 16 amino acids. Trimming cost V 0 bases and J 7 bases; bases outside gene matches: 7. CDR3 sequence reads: CASSQDGTGTGQPQHF. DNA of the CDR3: TGCGCCAGCAGCCAAGATGGGACAGGGACGGGGCAGCCCCAGCATTTT.

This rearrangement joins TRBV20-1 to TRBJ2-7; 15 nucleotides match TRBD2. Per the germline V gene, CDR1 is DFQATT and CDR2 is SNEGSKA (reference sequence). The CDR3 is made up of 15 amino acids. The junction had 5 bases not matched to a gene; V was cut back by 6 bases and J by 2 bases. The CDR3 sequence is CSAPGLAGGTYEQYF. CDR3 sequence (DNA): TGCAGTGCGCCGGGACTAGCGGGAGGCACCTACGAGCAGTACTTC.

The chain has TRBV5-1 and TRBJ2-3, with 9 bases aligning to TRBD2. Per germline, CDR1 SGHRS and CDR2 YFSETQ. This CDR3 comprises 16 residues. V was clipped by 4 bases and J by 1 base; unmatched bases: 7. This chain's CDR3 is CASSLLAGWGTDTQYF. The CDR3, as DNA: TGCGCCAGCAGCCTACTAGCGGGCTGGGGCACAGATACGCAGTATTTT.

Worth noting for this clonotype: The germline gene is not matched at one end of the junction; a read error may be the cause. The DNA for the CDR3 is TGTGCCAGTCGGGTAAACTGGCCCCACCGGGCGTCCTACGAGCAGAACTTC. This translates into CASRVNWPHRASYEQNF. This chain connects TRBV2 to TRBJ2-7; D is unclear. This CDR3 has 17 residues. CDR1 SNHLY and CDR2 FYNNEI come from the germline V gene.

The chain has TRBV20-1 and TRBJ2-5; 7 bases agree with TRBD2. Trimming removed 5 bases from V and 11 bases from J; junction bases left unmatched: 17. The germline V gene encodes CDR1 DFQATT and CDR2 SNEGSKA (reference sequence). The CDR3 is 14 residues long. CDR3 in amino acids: CSAGQLARNNEQYF. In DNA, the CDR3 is TGCAGTGCTGGTCAACTAGCGAGGAACAATGAGCAGTACTTC.

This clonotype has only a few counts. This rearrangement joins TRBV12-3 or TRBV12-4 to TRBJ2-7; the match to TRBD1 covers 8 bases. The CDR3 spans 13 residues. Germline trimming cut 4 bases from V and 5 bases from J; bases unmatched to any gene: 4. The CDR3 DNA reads TGTGCCAGCAGTTCAGACAGGGGCCACGAGCAGTACTTC. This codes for CASSSDRGHEQYF.

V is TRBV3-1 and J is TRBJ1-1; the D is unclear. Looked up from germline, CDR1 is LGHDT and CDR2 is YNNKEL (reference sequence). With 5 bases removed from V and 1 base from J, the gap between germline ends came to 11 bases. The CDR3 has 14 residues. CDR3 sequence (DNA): TGTGCCAGCAGCGCAGTCCGGTCGAACACTGAAGCTTTCTTT. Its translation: CASSAVRSNTEAFF. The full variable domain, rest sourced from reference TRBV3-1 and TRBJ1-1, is DTAVSQTPKYLVTQMGNDKSIKCEQNLGHDTMYWYKQDSKKFLKIMFSYNNKELIINETVPNRFSPKSPDKAHLNLHINSLELGDSAVYFCASSAVRSNTEAFFGQGTRLTVV.

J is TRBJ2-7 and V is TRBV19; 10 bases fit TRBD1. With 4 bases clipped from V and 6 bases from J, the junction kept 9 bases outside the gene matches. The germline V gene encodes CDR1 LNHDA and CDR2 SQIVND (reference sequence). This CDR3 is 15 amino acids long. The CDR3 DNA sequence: TGTGCCAGTAGTAGCGGGGGGACAGGGGCTCCCGAGCAGTACTTC. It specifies CASSSGGTGAPEQYF. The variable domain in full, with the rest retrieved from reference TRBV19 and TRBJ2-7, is DGGITQSPKYLFRKEGQNVTLSCEQNLNHDAMYWYRQDPGQGLRLIYYSQIVNDFQKGDIAEGYSVSREKKESFPLTVTSAQKNPTAFYLCASSSGGTGAPEQYFGPGTRLTVT.